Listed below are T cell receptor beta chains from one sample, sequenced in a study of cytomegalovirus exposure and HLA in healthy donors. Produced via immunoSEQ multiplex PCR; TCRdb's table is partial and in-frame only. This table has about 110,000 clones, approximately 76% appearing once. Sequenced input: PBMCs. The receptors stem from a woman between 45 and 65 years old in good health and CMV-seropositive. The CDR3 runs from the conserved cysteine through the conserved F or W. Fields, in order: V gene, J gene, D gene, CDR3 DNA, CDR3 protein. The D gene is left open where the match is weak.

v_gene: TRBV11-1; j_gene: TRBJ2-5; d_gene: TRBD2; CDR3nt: TGTGCCAGCAGCTCCGATAGCGGGGTCCGGGAGACCCAGTACTTC; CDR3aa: CASSSDSGVRETQYF
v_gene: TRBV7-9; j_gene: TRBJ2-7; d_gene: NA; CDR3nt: TGTGCCAGCAGCTTAGCCTCAGGGGTCCCTGGCGAGCAGTACTTC; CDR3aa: CASSLASGVPGEQYF
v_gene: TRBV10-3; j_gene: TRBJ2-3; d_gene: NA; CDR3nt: TGTGCCATCAGTGAGGGCGGGGACGATACGCAGTATTTT; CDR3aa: CAISEGGDDTQYF
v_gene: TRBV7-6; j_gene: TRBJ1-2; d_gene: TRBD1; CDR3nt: TGTGCCAGCAGCTTAGGGGGACAGGGGAACTATGGCTACACCTTC; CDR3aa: CASSLGGQGNYGYTF
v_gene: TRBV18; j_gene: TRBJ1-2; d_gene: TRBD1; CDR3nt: TGTGCCAGCTCACCTCCGGGACAGGGCCGGTATGGCTACACCTTC; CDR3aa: CASSPPGQGRYGYTF
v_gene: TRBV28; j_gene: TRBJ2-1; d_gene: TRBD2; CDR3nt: TGTGCCAGCAGTTTATTCGGGACTAGCTTTGGGCAGTTCTTC; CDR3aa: CASSLFGTSFGQFF
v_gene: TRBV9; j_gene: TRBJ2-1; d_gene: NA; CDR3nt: TGTGCCAGCAGCGCCAGGGACTTGTACAATGAGCAGTTCTTC; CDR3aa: CASSARDLYNEQFF
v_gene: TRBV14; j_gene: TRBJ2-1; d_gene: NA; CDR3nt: TGTGCCAGCAGCCAAGGGTCGGCCGGGTACAATGAGCAGTTCTTC; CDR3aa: CASSQGSAGYNEQFF
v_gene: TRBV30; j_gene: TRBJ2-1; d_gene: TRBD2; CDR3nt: TGTGCCTGGAGGTCGGGACTAGCGGGCGATGGGCAGTTCTTC; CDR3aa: CAWRSGLAGDGQFF
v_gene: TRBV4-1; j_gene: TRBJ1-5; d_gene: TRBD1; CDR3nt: TGCGCCAGCAGCCAAACGAACAGGGGCCAAAACCTTAATCAGCCCCAGCATTTT; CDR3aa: CASSQTNRGQNLNQPQHF
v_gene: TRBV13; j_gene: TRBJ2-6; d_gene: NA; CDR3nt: TGTGCCAGCAGCTTAGGACAGGTCTCTGGGGCCAACGTCCTGACTTTC; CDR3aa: CASSLGQVSGANVLTF
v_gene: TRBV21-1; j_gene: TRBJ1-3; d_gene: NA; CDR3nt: TGTGCCAGCAGCACCTGGGACAGCCTTTACTCTGGAAACACCATATATTTT; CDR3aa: CASSTWDSLYSGNTIYF
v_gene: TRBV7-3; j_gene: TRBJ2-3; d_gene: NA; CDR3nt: TGTGCCAGCAGCTTAACGGTCGGGGCAGATACGCAGTATTTT; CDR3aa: CASSLTVGADTQYF
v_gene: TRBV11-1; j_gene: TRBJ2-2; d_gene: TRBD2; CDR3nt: TGTGCCAGCAGTAGACTAGCGGTGAACACCGGGGAGCTGTTTTTT; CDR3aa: CASSRLAVNTGELFF
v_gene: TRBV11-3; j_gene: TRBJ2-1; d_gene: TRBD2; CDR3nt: TGTGCCAGCAGCAAGCGGGAGCGGGGTAGCGGGGAACAGCAGTTCTTC; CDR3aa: CASSKRERGSGEQQFF
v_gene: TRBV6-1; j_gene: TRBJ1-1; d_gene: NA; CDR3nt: TGTGCCACCAAAGCAGGGGTGATGAACACTGAAGCTTTCTTT; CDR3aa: CATKAGVMNTEAFF
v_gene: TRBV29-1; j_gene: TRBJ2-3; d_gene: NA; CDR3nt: TGCAGCGTAACAGATACAGATACGCAGTATTTT; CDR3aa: CSVTDTDTQYF
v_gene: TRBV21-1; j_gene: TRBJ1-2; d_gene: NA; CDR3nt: TGTGCCAGCAGCAAGAGACAGCGCTATGGCTACACCTTC; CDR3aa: CASSKRQRYGYTF
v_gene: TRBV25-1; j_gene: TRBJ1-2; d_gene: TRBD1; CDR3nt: TGTGCCAGCAGTGAAAGGGACAGGAATGGCTACACCTTC; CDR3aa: CASSERDRNGYTF
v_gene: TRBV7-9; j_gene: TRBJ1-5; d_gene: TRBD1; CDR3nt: TGTGCCAGCAGCGGGGGGGACAGGGCTTTTAATCAGCCCCAGCATTTT; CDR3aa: CASSGGDRAFNQPQHF
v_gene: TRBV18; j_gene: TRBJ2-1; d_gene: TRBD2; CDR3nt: TGTGCCAGCTCACCTGGGACTAGCGGAAATTACAATGAGCAGTTCTTC; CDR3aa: CASSPGTSGNYNEQFF
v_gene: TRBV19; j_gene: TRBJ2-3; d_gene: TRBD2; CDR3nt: TGTGCCAGTAGTATAGGTCTAGCGGGGGTGGGAGATACGCAGTATTTT; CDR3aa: CASSIGLAGVGDTQYF
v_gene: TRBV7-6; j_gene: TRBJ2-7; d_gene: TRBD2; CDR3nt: TGTGCCAGCAGCTTAGCGGGGTTAGCGGGAGTCGGCGAGCAGTACTTC; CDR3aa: CASSLAGLAGVGEQYF
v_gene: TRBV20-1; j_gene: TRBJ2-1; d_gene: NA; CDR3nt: TGCAGTGCAGGCAGGGGGGATGAGCAGTTCTTC; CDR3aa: CSAGRGDEQFF